A selection of T cell receptor beta chains follows, all from one sample in a study of blood T cell repertoires in COVID-19. Sequenced by immunoSEQ multiplex PCR; TCRdb stores in-frame clones only, minus some. This sample has 70,000 or so clones, with 85% found just once. The sequenced material came from peripheral blood. The receptors were sampled from a man at least 80 years old with acute or convalescent COVID-19. The CDR3 runs from the conserved cysteine through the conserved F or W. Fields, in order: CDR3 length, V gene, D gene, J gene, CDR3 protein, CDR3 DNA. D genes are given only for firm matches.

>15|TRBV5-6|TRBD1|TRBJ1-1
CASSSSDRAKTEAFF
TGTGCCAGCAGCTCTTCGGACAGGGCAAAAACTGAAGCTTTCTTT
>15|TRBV9|TRBD1|TRBJ2-1
CASSDRDRLYNEQFF
TGTGCCAGCAGCGACCGGGACAGGCTTTACAATGAGCAGTTCTTC
>15|TRBV5-6|TRBD2|TRBJ2-7
CASSFGLAGGREQYF
TGTGCCAGCAGCTTTGGCCTAGCGGGAGGACGCGAGCAGTACTTC
>19|TRBV30|TRBD1|TRBJ1-5
CAWSVGGGTGIFSNQPQHF
TGTGCCTGGAGTGTAGGGGGCGGGACAGGGATATTTAGCAATCAGCCCCAGCATTTT
>17|TRBV27|TRBD1|TRBJ2-1
CASSAPGGVFSYNEQFF
TGTGCCAGCAGTGCCCCAGGGGGAGTATTCTCCTACAATGAGCAGTTCTTC
>14|TRBV9|NA|TRBJ1-1
CASSAGHLNTEAFF
TGTGCCAGCAGCGCGGGACACCTTAACACTGAAGCTTTCTTT
>13|TRBV24-1|NA|TRBJ1-1
CATSDLRGTEAFF
TGTGCCACCAGTGATTTGCGAGGTACCGAAGCTTTCTTT
>19|TRBV9|TRBD2|TRBJ2-1
CASSGDSGTSGRELNEQFF
TGTGCCAGCAGCGGCGACTCCGGGACTAGCGGGAGGGAACTCAATGAGCAGTTCTTC
>12|TRBV2|NA|TRBJ1-4
CASRQAVEKLFF
TGTGCCAGCAGACAGGCAGTCGAAAAACTGTTTTTT
>15|TRBV18|NA|TRBJ2-3
CASSPTTASTDTQYF
TGTGCCAGCTCACCAACTACTGCTAGCACAGATACGCAGTATTTT
>14|TRBV28|TRBD1|TRBJ2-2
CAIKGGAGTGELFF
TGTGCCATCAAAGGGGGCGCGGGCACCGGGGAGCTGTTTTTT
>16|TRBV18|TRBD1|TRBJ1-1
CASSPGTGPMNTEAFF
TGTGCCAGCTCACCCGGGACAGGGCCCATGAACACTGAAGCTTTCTTT
>12|TRBV6-5|TRBD1|TRBJ2-7
CASTRTGYEQYF
TGTGCCAGCACCAGGACAGGCTACGAGCAGTACTTC